This is a list of T cell receptor beta chains from one sample in a study of T cell responses to AZD1222 COVID-19 vaccine. The data were produced by immunoSEQ multiplex PCR, yet TCRdb's version contains in-frame clones alone and is incomplete. The sample lists 100,000 to 120,000 clones, 87% seen once, with roughly 3% in the top ten. The material sequenced was peripheral blood, taken on day 0 of AZD1222 vaccination. These receptors were taken from an adult in good health. Each CDR3 is given with its conserved first and last residue. The order of the fields is D gene, V gene, J gene, clone size, CDR3 DNA, CDR3 protein. A D gene is named only where the DNA matches it firmly. For some rows the clone size is stated as once, few or many, or as a class when expanded; others skip it.

TRBD1	TRBV12-3/TRBV12-4	TRBJ1-2	-	TGTGCCAGCAGTTACAGGGGTGGCTACACCTTC	CASSYRGGYTF
-	TRBV15	TRBJ2-5	-	TGTGCCACCAGCAGGCGCGGGACAGCCAAAGAGACCCAGTACTTC	CATSRRGTAKETQYF
-	TRBV4-3	TRBJ1-2	-	TGCGCCAGCAGCCAAGTTCAAGGGACGGAATATGGCTACACCTTC	CASSQVQGTEYGYTF
-	TRBV19	TRBJ2-3	-	TGTGCCAGTAACGCCGGGGCAGATACGCAGTATTTT	CASNAGADTQYF
-	TRBV18	TRBJ1-1	-	TGTGCCAGCTCACCTACTCTATTTTCGGCTCTGAACACTGAAGCTTTCTTT	CASSPTLFSALNTEAFF
TRBD1	TRBV18	TRBJ1-1	-	TGTGCCAGCTCACCATATGGGACAGACACTGAAGCTTTCTTT	CASSPYGTDTEAFF
-	TRBV14	TRBJ1-1	-	TGTGCCAGCAGCCAGGGACGTAACACTGAAGCTTTCTTT	CASSQGRNTEAFF
-	TRBV2	TRBJ1-1	-	TGTGCCAGCACCCTGGAGGGGGGGCCCACTGAAGCTTTCTTT	CASTLEGGPTEAFF
-	TRBV20-1	TRBJ2-5	-	TGCAGTGCCCAGCCCCAAGAGACCCAGTACTTC	CSAQPQETQYF
-	TRBV7-2	TRBJ1-2	few	TGTGCCAGCAGCTTAGGGGGGCTAGGGTGGGGTAACTATGGCTACACCTTC	CASSLGGLGWGNYGYTF
TRBD2	TRBV28	TRBJ2-1	-	TGTGCCAGCAGTTTTACCGGGAGGGGGAATGAGCAGTTCTTC	CASSFTGRGNEQFF
TRBD2	TRBV27	TRBJ2-2	-	TGTGCCAGCAGTCGGACTAGCGGGCCCGGCGGCACCGGGGAGCTGTTTTTT	CASSRTSGPGGTGELFF